The rows below give T cell receptor beta chains drawn from one sample of a study of kidney transplant recipient with SARS-CoV-2 infection. In TCRdb, the reads were re-called with MiXCR into one record per CDR3 protein. The data contain approximately 240,000 distinct CDR3 sequences, 25% to 30% of them singletons. The specimen comprised a blood sample, sampled at baseline and between days 110 and 120 from a kidney transplant recipient. The source is a young adult male patient who had COVID-19 and was a kidney transplant recipient. Certain T cells may be donor cells from the graft. Each CDR3 is given with its conserved first and last residue. Fields, in order: D gene, J gene, V gene, clone size, CDR3 protein, CDR3 DNA. A D gene is named only where the DNA matches it firmly. Clone sizes are given selectively: once, few, many, or a class where the clone is expanded.

D: NA; J: TRBJ1-2; V: TRBV11-3; size: many; CDR3: CASSRKGDLGKTYGYTF; DNA: TGTGCCAGCAGCCGTAAAGGCGATCTCGGAAAGACCTATGGCTACACCTTC
D: NA; J: TRBJ2-1; V: TRBV19; size: NA; CDR3: CASSKSMSSYNEQFF; DNA: TGTGCCAGTAGTAAGAGCATGAGCTCCTACAATGAGCAGTTCTTC
D: NA; J: TRBJ1-2; V: TRBV5-6; size: many; CDR3: CASGEVNSRKTYGYTF; DNA: TGTGCCAGCGGCGAAGTCAATAGTCGAAAGACCTATGGCTACACCTTC
D: TRBD2; J: TRBJ2-2; V: TRBV2; size: many; CDR3: CASSPWGAGVLDTGELFF; DNA: TGTGCCAGCAGCCCCTGGGGAGCGGGAGTTCTGGACACCGGGGAGCTGTTTTTT
D: TRBD2; J: TRBJ2-7; V: TRBV10-3; size: many; CDR3: CAISEGLAGTYEQYF; DNA: TGTGCCATCAGTGAGGGACTAGCGGGAACGTACGAGCAGTACTTC
D: TRBD2; J: TRBJ2-7; V: TRBV3-1; size: many; CDR3: CASSPSLAGLYEQYF; DNA: TGTGCCAGCAGCCCCTCACTAGCGGGTCTCTACGAGCAGTACTTC
D: NA; J: TRBJ2-2; V: TRBV24-1; size: many; CDR3: CATSDFGTGYTGELFF; DNA: TGTGCCACCAGTGATTTCGGGACGGGGTACACCGGGGAGCTGTTTTTT
D: NA; J: TRBJ1-4; V: TRBV2; size: many; CDR3: CASRAHVNDEKLFF; DNA: TGTGCCAGCAGGGCCCATGTGAATGATGAAAAACTGTTTTTT
D: NA; J: TRBJ2-2; V: TRBV5-8; size: many; CDR3: CASSFPPGAGTGELFF; DNA: TGTGCCAGCAGCTTCCCGCCAGGGGCGGGGACCGGGGAGCTGTTTTTT
D: NA; J: TRBJ2-1; V: TRBV20-1; size: few; CDR3: CSARDLTRLSYNEQFF; DNA: TGCAGTGCTAGAGACTTAACTAGGTTAAGCTACAATGAGCAGTTCTTC
D: TRBD1; J: TRBJ2-7; V: TRBV5-5; size: once; CDR3: CASSITGVPHEQCF; DNA: TGTGCCAGCAGCATCACAGGGGTCCCCCACGAGCAGTGCTTC
D: NA; J: TRBJ2-3; V: TRBV20-1; size: many; CDR3: CSAVQEGTFLRTDTQYF; DNA: TGCAGTGCTGTCCAGGAGGGGACGTTCCTTAGAACAGATACGCAGTATTTT
D: NA; J: TRBJ2-7; V: TRBV27; size: many; CDR3: CASSPSVSYEQYF; DNA: TGTGCCAGCAGCCCGAGCGTCTCCTACGAGCAGTACTTC
D: NA; J: TRBJ2-1; V: TRBV18; size: NA; CDR3: CASSTLDTSSSYNEQFF; DNA: TGTGCCAGCTCGACCCTTGACACCTCCAGCTCCTACAATGAGCAGTTCTTC
D: NA; J: TRBJ1-1; V: TRBV6-2/TRBV6-3; size: many; CDR3: CASSWWQGYTEAFF; DNA: TGTGCCAGCAGTTGGTGGCAGGGCTACACTGAAGCTTTCTTT
D: NA; J: TRBJ2-7; V: TRBV2; size: few; CDR3: CASIAGEDPPEQCF; DNA: TGTGCCAGCATTGCTGGTGAGGACCCCCCCGAGCAGTGCTTC
D: NA; J: TRBJ2-6; V: TRBV8-2; size: NA; CDR3: CGNFIRITQSRANVLTF; DNA: TGTGGCAACTTTATTAGGATAACACAAAGTCGGGCCAACGTCCTGACTTTC
D: NA; J: TRBJ2-3; V: TRBV21-1; size: many; CDR3: CASRQMLATVMQDTQYF; DNA: TGTGCCAGCAGGCAAATGCTAGCTACAGTCATGCAAGATACGCAGTATTTT
D: NA; J: TRBJ1-5; V: TRBV30; size: many; CDR3: CAWSARGLNQPQHF; DNA: TGTGCCTGGTCCGCCCGAGGACTCAATCAGCCCCAGCATTTT
D: NA; J: TRBJ1-2; V: TRBV5-4; size: many; CDR3: CASSLDPGYGYTF; DNA: TGTGCCAGCAGCTTGGATCCGGGCTATGGCTACACCTTC
D: NA; J: TRBJ2-5; V: TRBV28; size: NA; CDR3: CASSYGIRRRLTEIQYF; DNA: TGTGCCAGCAGCTACGGAATCCGGAGAAGGCTGACGGAGATCCAGTACTTC
D: NA; J: TRBJ2-3; V: TRBV21-1; size: few; CDR3: CASRDFIATVMQDTLYF; DNA: TGTGCCAGCAGGGATTTCATAGCTACAGTCATGCAAGATACGCTGTATTTT
D: NA; J: TRBJ2-5; V: TRBV3-1; size: many; CDR3: CASSRRDPISFSETQYF; DNA: TGTGCCAGCAGCCGGCGTGATCCCATTTCTTTCTCTGAGACCCAGTACTTC
D: TRBD1; J: TRBJ2-1; V: TRBV6-5; size: many; CDR3: CASSPQGQSNEQFF; DNA: TGTGCCAGCAGTCCGCAGGGACAGTCCAATGAGCAGTTCTTC
D: TRBD1; J: TRBJ2-1; V: TRBV5-4; size: many; CDR3: CAHAAGQGASNEQFF; DNA: TGTGCCCACGCAGCGGGACAGGGGGCCTCCAATGAGCAGTTCTTC
D: NA; J: TRBJ2-7; V: TRBV20-1; size: many; CDR3: CSARDDISPGYEQYF; DNA: TGCAGTGCTAGAGATGACATCTCCCCGGGATACGAGCAGTACTTC
D: TRBD1; J: TRBJ1-2; V: TRBV6-5; size: many; CDR3: CASSLTGGVGYTF; DNA: TGTGCCAGCAGTCTTACAGGGGGCGTTGGCTACACCTTC
D: NA; J: TRBJ1-1; V: TRBV20-1; size: many; CDR3: CSARGFDKFTEAFF; DNA: TGCAGTGCTAGGGGATTCGACAAATTCACTGAAGCTTTCTTT
D: NA; J: TRBJ1-1; V: TRBV14; size: NA; CDR3: CARRHGRGNTEAFF; DNA: TGTGCCCGCCGCCATGGCCGGGGGAACACTGAAGCTTTCTTT
D: NA; J: TRBJ1-1; V: TRBV6-5; size: many; CDR3: CASVGTEAFF; DNA: TGTGCCAGCGTGGGAACTGAAGCTTTCTTT
D: TRBD2; J: TRBJ2-7; V: TRBV7-9; size: many; CDR3: CASSRGDEKLYEQYF; DNA: TGTGCCAGCAGCCGGGGGGACGAAAAACTCTACGAGCAGTACTTC
D: TRBD1; J: TRBJ1-5; V: TRBV10-2; size: many; CDR3: CASSERTGGNQPQHF; DNA: TGCGCCAGCAGTGAAAGGACAGGGGGCAACCAGCCCCAGCATTTT
D: TRBD2; J: TRBJ2-7; V: TRBV5-1; size: many; CDR3: CASSSTRTERENVEQYF; DNA: TGCGCCAGCAGCTCGACTCGAACAGAGCGGGAGAACGTCGAGCAGTACTTC
D: TRBD1; J: TRBJ1-6; V: TRBV2; size: many; CDR3: CASSPGTVRGSPLHF; DNA: TGTGCCAGCAGTCCCGGGACAGTGAGGGGCTCACCCCTCCACTTT
D: TRBD1; J: TRBJ1-2; V: TRBV28; size: once; CDR3: CASGLGQGNYGYTF; DNA: TGTGCCAGCGGTTTGGGACAGGGAAACTATGGCTACACCTTC
D: TRBD2; J: TRBJ2-1; V: TRBV27; size: many; CDR3: CASSLAGGGGEQFF; DNA: TGTGCCAGCAGTTTAGCGGGAGGAGGGGGTGAGCAGTTCTTC
D: NA; J: TRBJ1-2; V: TRBV12-5; size: NA; CDR3: CASGGLCLQGKTYGYTF; DNA: TGTGCTAGTGGTGGGTTATGTTTGCAGGGAAAGACCTATGGCTACACCTTC
D: TRBD1; J: TRBJ1-3; V: TRBV9; size: few; CDR3: CASSAGQGLSGNTIYF; DNA: TGTGCCAGCAGCGCAGGACAGGGACTCTCTGGAAACACCATATATTTT
D: TRBD1; J: TRBJ2-7; V: TRBV5-1; size: many; CDR3: CASSLAQGAGQEQYF; DNA: TGCGCCAGCAGCTTGGCGCAGGGGGCTGGCCAGGAGCAGTACTTC
D: NA; J: TRBJ1-1; V: TRBV3-1; size: many; CDR3: CASSWYAPISIRTEAFF; DNA: TGTGCCAGCAGCTGGTATGCTCCCATTTCAATTCGCACTGAAGCTTTCTTT
D: TRBD2; J: TRBJ2-7; V: TRBV15; size: many; CDR3: CATSRTSGSYEQYF; DNA: TGTGCCACCAGCCGCACTAGCGGTTCTTACGAGCAGTACTTC
D: NA; J: TRBJ2-1; V: TRBV3-2; size: many; CDR3: CASSQSVYNEQFF; DNA: TGTGCCAGCAGCCAAAGTGTTTACAATGAGCAGTTCTTC
D: NA; J: TRBJ1-2; V: TRBV5-8; size: many; CDR3: CASNHRHPRKTYGYTF; DNA: TGTGCCAGCAACCATCGTCATCCACGAAAGACCTATGGCTACACCTTC
D: NA; J: TRBJ2-7; V: TRBV2; size: many; CDR3: CASNGAELGEQYF; DNA: TGTGCCAGCAACGGGGCTGAATTGGGCGAGCAGTACTTC
D: TRBD1; J: TRBJ1-4; V: TRBV7-2; size: medium-sized; CDR3: CASSLDHWTGGEKLFF; DNA: TGTGCCAGCAGCTTAGACCACTGGACAGGGGGTGAAAAACTGTTTTTT
D: TRBD2; J: TRBJ2-3; V: TRBV20-1; size: NA; CDR3: CSARDKLAGRTDTQYF; DNA: TGCAGTGCTAGAGATAAACTAGCGGGGCGCACAGATACGCAGTATTTT
D: NA; J: TRBJ2-4; V: TRBV2; size: NA; CDR3: CASSAQGYEQCF; DNA: TGTGCCAGCAGTGCTCAGGGCTACGAGCAGTGCTTC
D: NA; J: TRBJ1-2; V: TRBV18; size: NA; CDR3: CASSVPMDIWKTYGYTF; DNA: TGTGCCAGCTCAGTGCCAATGGACATTTGGAAGACCTATGGCTACACCTTC
D: TRBD1; J: TRBJ1-5; V: TRBV5-6; size: many; CDR3: CASSKTGVQPQHF; DNA: TGTGCCAGCAGCAAGACAGGGGTTCAGCCCCAGCATTTT